The present TCR beta chain was sequenced within a study of naive and memory T cell subsets. Broader study findings: In naive cells, over 90% of TCR sequences were seen only once.

The CDR3 runs 16 residues. Looked up from germline, CDR1 is SGHTA and CDR2 is FQGTGA. V was pared by 4 bases and J by 4 bases, with 10 bases of the junction left unmatched. CMV status came from CD4+ IFNgamma after overnight CMV lysate stimulation. After CD4 positive bead selection, the CD4-negative fraction gave CD8 T cells. Four subsets defined by CD45RA and CD27 were sorted after CD3, CD4, CD8 and live/dead staining. In this sample, this clonotype turned up many times. What it binds is not known. Two oligonucleotides, mixed equimolar, formed the beta constant-region primer covering TRBC1 and TRBC2. Nested alpha and beta constant-region primers with the SP2 primer drove four PCR rounds on ligated cDNA. TCRdb reprocessed the UMI-ligation and nested PCR reads with MiXCR, giving one entry per CDR3 protein. The sample lists some 9,700 distinct CDR3 sequences, 4.5% to 6% occurring once.

The origin of this receptor is a human donor in good health. The chain is built from TRBV7-3 and TRBJ2-3; TRBD1 matches at 8 bases. Sequenced material: CD4+ TEMRA cells from blood. Subset denoted: effector memory re-expressing CD45RA, CD45RA+ CD27-. In DNA, the CDR3 is TGTGCCAGCAGCTCAGGGGGCGCTAAGGGATCAGATACGCAGTATTTT. Translation gives CASSSGGAKGSDTQYF.